What follows is one T cell receptor beta chain and its context. Its specificity is unknown. Losses at the gene ends were 5 bases for V and 4 bases for J; bases not matched to a gene: 9. CDR1 and CDR2 from the germline V gene are SGHKS and YYEKEE (reference sequence). The CDR3 sequence is 16 residues long. Sequenced by immunoSEQ multiplex PCR; TCRdb stores in-frame clones only, minus some. The sample records 50,000 to 85,000 clones, 80% to 95% being singletons. These data come from a study of Tregs in tolerant kidney transplant recipients. Findings of the study overall: Donor-specific Treg expansion exceeded global Treg expansion in tolerant patients, suggesting antigen drive. Validation in larger populations is needed because few patients were studied. For some patients, primers changed over time, blocking nucleotide-level comparison.

The chain joins TRBV5-5 to TRBJ1-2; 12 bases match TRBD1. The sequence came from a human donor who received a combined kidney and bone marrow transplant. This sample comprised CD8+ T cells from blood, obtained before the transplant. The CDR3: CASSTTGTGGGYGYTF. The CDR3 DNA reads TGTGCCAGCAGTACTACCGGGACAGGGGGCGGCTATGGCTACACCTTC.